This TCR beta chain derives from a study of T cell repertoires in cytomegalovirus infection. Across the whole study: Both CMV infection and a matching HLA type were indicated by public TCR beta signatures.

CDR1 LGHNA and CDR2 YSLEER come from the germline V gene. This CDR3 has 16 residues. V lost 0 bases and J lost 3, with 14 bases in between. In the case of this clonotype: Antigen unknown.

From the reads, TCRdb called clonotypes with MiXCR, one entry per CDR3 protein. The repertoire has 100,000 to 150,000 distinct CDR3 sequences, about 31% of them found once; the top ten carry approximately 50%. General study findings and limits: Cumulative public TCR beta family frequency identified carriers of CMV plus the relevant HLA.

The rearrangement joins TRBV4-3 to TRBJ1-2, with TRBD1 as a possible D gene (6 bases). The sequence derives from a human donor in good health (CMV status not recorded). Some clones in this sample may be carry-over from other donors' samples. Specimen: CD8+ T cells from cultured PBMCs, collected from culture after CMV antigen stimulation. As DNA, the CDR3 is TGCGCCAGCAGCCAAGAACAGGGCGGAATGGACTATGGCTACACCTTC. Protein: CASSQEQGGMDYGYTF.